Listed below are T cell receptor beta chains from one sample, sequenced in a study of control samples from healthy donors and cancer patients. Measured with immunoSEQ multiplex PCR; TCRdb has only the in-frame clones, and not every one. The sample shows 46,000 or so clones, over 85% of them seen only once. The specimen was PBMCs. These TCRs come from a woman in her forties or fifties with head and neck cancer. CDR3s include the opening cysteine and the closing phenylalanine or tryptophan. Each record gives: clone size, D gene, J gene, V gene, CDR3 protein, CDR3 DNA. A D gene is named only where the DNA matches it firmly. Clone size, where shown, is once, few, many, or a class for clones that have expanded.

clone size: .
D gene: TRBD2
J gene: TRBJ2-1
V gene: TRBV11-2
CDR3 protein: CASSWGLGHSYNEQFF
CDR3 DNA: TGTGCCAGCAGCTGGGGACTAGGCCACTCCTACAATGAGCAGTTCTTC

clone size: .
D gene: .
J gene: TRBJ2-6
V gene: TRBV28
CDR3 protein: CASSYSSGANVLTF
CDR3 DNA: TGTGCCAGCAGTTACAGCTCTGGGGCCAACGTCCTGACTTTC

clone size: few
D gene: .
J gene: TRBJ2-7
V gene: TRBV4-1
CDR3 protein: CASSQVDFLPGSSYEQYF
CDR3 DNA: TGCGCCAGCAGCCAAGTCGATTTTCTTCCCGGGAGCTCCTACGAGCAGTACTTC

clone size: .
D gene: TRBD1
J gene: TRBJ1-1
V gene: TRBV24-1
CDR3 protein: CATSESTGDTEAFF
CDR3 DNA: TGTGCCACCAGTGAATCTACAGGGGACACTGAAGCTTTCTTT

clone size: .
D gene: .
J gene: TRBJ1-5
V gene: TRBV25-1
CDR3 protein: CASSGPGTGLEGGQPQHF
CDR3 DNA: TGTGCCAGCAGTGGTCCCGGGACGGGACTTGAGGGTGGTCAGCCCCAGCATTTT

clone size: .
D gene: .
J gene: TRBJ2-7
V gene: TRBV19
CDR3 protein: CASSLQWVSYEQYF
CDR3 DNA: TGTGCCAGTAGCTTGCAATGGGTTAGCTACGAGCAGTACTTC

clone size: once
D gene: .
J gene: TRBJ2-7
V gene: TRBV21-1
CDR3 protein: CASSIGTGTGTYEQYF
CDR3 DNA: TGTGCCAGCAGCATCGGGACCGGGACGGGCACCTACGAGCAGTACTTC

clone size: .
D gene: TRBD2
J gene: TRBJ2-3
V gene: TRBV19
CDR3 protein: CASSHSSGKIDTQYF
CDR3 DNA: TGTGCCAGTAGTCATTCTAGCGGGAAAATAGATACGCAGTATTTT

clone size: .
D gene: TRBD2
J gene: TRBJ2-7
V gene: TRBV5-1
CDR3 protein: CASSLAGGYSYEQYF
CDR3 DNA: TGCGCCAGCAGCCTAGCGGGAGGTTACTCCTACGAGCAGTACTTC

clone size: few
D gene: .
J gene: TRBJ1-1
V gene: TRBV7-8
CDR3 protein: CASSLERATEAFF
CDR3 DNA: TGTGCCAGCAGCTTAGAACGGGCCACTGAAGCTTTCTTT

clone size: .
D gene: .
J gene: TRBJ2-7
V gene: TRBV6-2/TRBV6-3
CDR3 protein: CASSLLLQGSGYEQYF
CDR3 DNA: TGTGCCAGCAGCCTACTATTACAGGGATCGGGATACGAGCAGTACTTC

clone size: .
D gene: .
J gene: TRBJ1-5
V gene: TRBV30
CDR3 protein: CAYSGGSNQPQHF
CDR3 DNA: TGTGCCTACTCCGGAGGGTCCAATCAGCCCCAGCATTTT

clone size: .
D gene: TRBD1
J gene: TRBJ1-1
V gene: TRBV10-3
CDR3 protein: CAISDPIQQGFTEAFF
CDR3 DNA: TGTGCCATCAGTGATCCGATCCAACAGGGGTTCACTGAAGCTTTCTTT

clone size: .
D gene: .
J gene: TRBJ2-7
V gene: TRBV19
CDR3 protein: CASSIRTPYEQYF
CDR3 DNA: TGTGCCAGTAGTATAAGGACACCCTACGAGCAGTACTTC

clone size: .
D gene: TRBD1
J gene: TRBJ1-2
V gene: TRBV28
CDR3 protein: CASSLTGRNYGYTF
CDR3 DNA: TGTGCCAGCAGTCTGACAGGGAGAAACTATGGCTACACCTTC

clone size: .
D gene: .
J gene: TRBJ2-7
V gene: TRBV7-2
CDR3 protein: CASSLMVNRVYYEQYF
CDR3 DNA: TGTGCCAGCAGCTTAATGGTCAACAGGGTATACTACGAGCAGTACTTC

clone size: .
D gene: .
J gene: TRBJ1-2
V gene: TRBV27
CDR3 protein: CASSIRRLGYGYTF
CDR3 DNA: TGTGCCAGTAGTATCAGGCGCCTAGGCTATGGCTACACCTTC

clone size: .
D gene: TRBD1
J gene: TRBJ1-1
V gene: TRBV6-6
CDR3 protein: CASRSAQGKAEAFF
CDR3 DNA: TGTGCCAGCAGATCCGCACAGGGGAAAGCTGAAGCTTTCTTT

clone size: .
D gene: .
J gene: TRBJ1-4
V gene: TRBV3-1/TRBV3-2
CDR3 protein: CASSPQGEKLFF
CDR3 DNA: TGTGCCAGCAGCCCTCAAGGGGAAAAACTGTTTTTT

clone size: .
D gene: .
J gene: TRBJ2-5
V gene: TRBV2
CDR3 protein: CASSEQGGGQETQYF
CDR3 DNA: TGTGCCAGCAGTGAACAGGGCGGTGGGCAAGAGACCCAGTACTTC

clone size: .
D gene: .
J gene: TRBJ1-1
V gene: TRBV5-1
CDR3 protein: CASSLIASMNTEAFF
CDR3 DNA: TGCGCCAGCAGCTTAATCGCATCAATGAACACTGAAGCTTTCTTT

clone size: .
D gene: TRBD1
J gene: TRBJ1-5
V gene: TRBV30
CDR3 protein: CAWSTQGAGNQPQHF
CDR3 DNA: TGTGCCTGGAGTACACAGGGGGCGGGCAATCAGCCCCAGCATTTT

clone size: .
D gene: .
J gene: TRBJ1-1
V gene: TRBV11-2
CDR3 protein: CASSWKISGGSTEAFF
CDR3 DNA: TGTGCCAGCAGCTGGAAAATTAGCGGAGGTAGCACTGAAGCTTTCTTT

clone size: .
D gene: .
J gene: TRBJ1-2
V gene: TRBV6-6
CDR3 protein: CASSTGPPGDGYTF
CDR3 DNA: TGTGCCAGCAGTACGGGACCGCCTGGGGATGGCTACACCTTC

clone size: .
D gene: .
J gene: TRBJ2-1
V gene: TRBV2
CDR3 protein: CASTQTPEQFF
CDR3 DNA: TGTGCCAGCACCCAAACTCCTGAGCAGTTCTTC

clone size: once
D gene: .
J gene: TRBJ1-6
V gene: TRBV12-3/TRBV12-4
CDR3 protein: CASRSPYNSPLHF
CDR3 DNA: TGTGCCAGCAGGAGCCCCTATAATTCACCCCTCCACTTT

clone size: .
D gene: TRBD1
J gene: TRBJ2-7
V gene: TRBV4-1
CDR3 protein: CAISTGAPREQYF
CDR3 DNA: TGCGCCATCTCGACAGGGGCCCCGCGCGAGCAGTACTTC

clone size: .
D gene: TRBD1
J gene: TRBJ1-1
V gene: TRBV18
CDR3 protein: CASSPDREGEAFF
CDR3 DNA: TGTGCCAGCTCACCCGACAGGGAAGGTGAAGCTTTCTTT

clone size: .
D gene: TRBD2
J gene: TRBJ2-1
V gene: TRBV15
CDR3 protein: CATSIRLAVLASNEQFF
CDR3 DNA: TGTGCCACCAGCATACGACTAGCGGTCCTTGCGAGCAATGAGCAGTTCTTC

clone size: once
D gene: .
J gene: TRBJ1-5
V gene: TRBV6-1
CDR3 protein: CASSEGDRDLYSNQPQHF
CDR3 DNA: TGTGCCAGCAGTGAAGGGGACCGCGATTTATATAGCAATCAGCCCCAGCATTTT

clone size: .
D gene: .
J gene: TRBJ1-3
V gene: TRBV4-1
CDR3 protein: CASSQVGGPGNTIYF
CDR3 DNA: TGCGCCAGCAGCCAAGTCGGGGGGCCGGGAAACACCATATATTTT

clone size: .
D gene: TRBD1
J gene: TRBJ2-7
V gene: TRBV19
CDR3 protein: CATSWTGAYEQYF
CDR3 DNA: TGTGCCACCTCGTGGACAGGCGCCTACGAGCAGTACTTC

clone size: .
D gene: .
J gene: TRBJ2-1
V gene: TRBV5-1
CDR3 protein: CASSFGNEQFF
CDR3 DNA: TGCGCCAGCAGCTTCGGCAATGAGCAGTTCTTC

clone size: .
D gene: .
J gene: TRBJ2-7
V gene: TRBV6-6
CDR3 protein: CASSYLGGAYEQYF
CDR3 DNA: TGTGCCAGCAGTTATCTGGGGGGTGCTTACGAGCAGTACTTC

clone size: .
D gene: TRBD2
J gene: TRBJ2-2
V gene: TRBV18
CDR3 protein: CASLSGDTGELFF
CDR3 DNA: TGTGCCAGCCTCAGCGGGGACACCGGGGAGCTGTTTTTT

clone size: .
D gene: .
J gene: TRBJ1-1
V gene: TRBV24-1
CDR3 protein: CATHLKSGPGEGSEAFF
CDR3 DNA: TGTGCCACCCACCTTAAATCGGGTCCAGGGGAAGGTTCTGAAGCTTTCTTT

clone size: .
D gene: .
J gene: TRBJ2-3
V gene: TRBV18
CDR3 protein: CASSPGSPDTQYF
CDR3 DNA: TGTGCCAGCTCACCAGGCAGCCCAGATACGCAGTATTTT

clone size: .
D gene: .
J gene: TRBJ1-1
V gene: TRBV2
CDR3 protein: CASSDMGSTEAFF
CDR3 DNA: TGTGCCAGCAGTGACATGGGATCCACTGAAGCTTTCTTT

clone size: .
D gene: .
J gene: TRBJ1-1
V gene: TRBV6-5
CDR3 protein: CASSYSGPPGDTEAFF
CDR3 DNA: TGTGCCAGCAGTTACTCGGGACCCCCGGGCGACACTGAAGCTTTCTTT

clone size: .
D gene: .
J gene: TRBJ1-2
V gene: TRBV5-4
CDR3 protein: CASSRGQGQTYGYTF
CDR3 DNA: TGTGCCAGCAGCCGCGGCCAAGGACAGACATATGGCTACACCTTC

clone size: .
D gene: TRBD2
J gene: TRBJ2-2
V gene: TRBV25-1
CDR3 protein: CASSEVVAGAGELFF
CDR3 DNA: TGTGCCAGCAGTGAGGTGGTAGCGGGAGCCGGGGAGCTGTTTTTT

clone size: .
D gene: .
J gene: TRBJ2-3
V gene: TRBV6-2/TRBV6-3
CDR3 protein: CASSNLLGDVSTDTQYF
CDR3 DNA: TGTGCCAGCAGCAATCTCCTCGGGGACGTAAGCACAGATACGCAGTATTTT

clone size: .
D gene: .
J gene: TRBJ2-7
V gene: TRBV4-3
CDR3 protein: CASSQDVGGRTYEQYF
CDR3 DNA: TGCGCCAGCAGCCAAGACGTTGGAGGGCGGACCTACGAGCAGTACTTC

clone size: .
D gene: TRBD1
J gene: TRBJ2-1
V gene: TRBV27
CDR3 protein: CASSLNRGPYNEQFF
CDR3 DNA: TGTGCCAGCAGTCTGAACAGGGGACCCTACAATGAGCAGTTCTTC

clone size: .
D gene: .
J gene: TRBJ2-7
V gene: TRBV7-9
CDR3 protein: CASSLEGNSYEQYF
CDR3 DNA: TGTGCCAGCAGCTTAGAGGGGAACTCCTACGAGCAGTACTTC

clone size: .
D gene: TRBD1
J gene: TRBJ2-3
V gene: TRBV5-1
CDR3 protein: CASSPWTGTSTDTQYF
CDR3 DNA: TGCGCCAGCAGCCCTTGGACAGGGACTAGCACAGATACGCAGTATTTT

clone size: .
D gene: TRBD2
J gene: TRBJ2-7
V gene: TRBV19
CDR3 protein: CASRGTSVNEQYF
CDR3 DNA: TGTGCCAGTAGGGGGACTAGCGTCAACGAGCAGTACTTC

clone size: .
D gene: .
J gene: TRBJ2-3
V gene: TRBV11-2
CDR3 protein: CASSFFQGWTDTQYF
CDR3 DNA: TGTGCCAGCAGCTTTTTTCAGGGATGGACAGATACGCAGTATTTT

clone size: .
D gene: .
J gene: TRBJ1-2
V gene: TRBV4-1
CDR3 protein: CASSQEPAPRSGYTF
CDR3 DNA: TGCGCCAGCAGCCAAGAACCTGCACCCCGGAGTGGCTACACCTTC

clone size: .
D gene: TRBD1
J gene: TRBJ2-5
V gene: TRBV11-3
CDR3 protein: CASSPGQGLGETQYF
CDR3 DNA: TGTGCCAGCAGCCCAGGACAGGGGCTGGGAGAGACCCAGTACTTC